This T cell receptor (beta chain) was identified in a study of T cell responses to AZD1222 COVID-19 vaccine. Profiled with immunoSEQ multiplex PCR; TCRdb holds only in-frame clones, not every one. Of roughly 80,000 clones in the sample, approximately 88% are singletons; the top ten hold roughly 4.7%. V lost 4 bases to trimming and J lost 2 bases; unmatched junction nucleotides: 7. From germline, CDR1 is LGHNT and CDR2 FRNRAP. The CDR3 totals 16 residues. Broader study findings: Repertoire sampling happened only post peak T cell response. Donors were mostly white British, more females; clonal diversity possibly underestimated. Baseline antibody screening turned up just 6 or 7 seropositive AZD1222 recipients.

A few counts support this clone. Its antigen is not known. The source is an adult in good health. V and J are TRBV12-5 and TRBJ2-3; TRBD2 matches 9 bases. This specimen consisted of peripheral blood, obtained on day 0 of MenACWY control vaccination. In nucleotides, the CDR3 is TGTGCTAGTGGTTGGTCTAGCGGGATTATCACAGATACGCAGTATTTT. The encoded protein is CASGWSSGIITDTQYF.